Shown below are 9 T cell receptor beta chains from a single sample sequenced in a study of OX40 agonist ivuxolimab in advanced cancers. The assay was immunoSEQ multiplex PCR, and TCRdb's table has in-frame clones only and misses some. Found here are 35,000 to 45,000 clones, 92% of them singletons; the top ten hold 12% to 15%. Material: CD4+ or CD8+ T cells sorted from blood, obtained in a trial of the OX40 agonist ivuxolimab. The receptors were gathered from an adult with an advanced solid tumor such as melanoma, head and neck, liver or kidney cancer.

The J gene is TRBJ2-7, the V gene TRBV27; TRBD2 aligns across 11 bases. The length of the CDR3 is 15 residues. The trim removed 5 bases at V and 2 bases at J, leaving 5 bases unmatched. Germline-derived CDR1 and CDR2 are MNHEY and SMNVEV (reference sequence). DNA for the CDR3: TGTGCCAGCAGTCAAGGGACTAGCGGAACCTACGAGCAGTACTTC. Its translation: CASSQGTSGTYEQYF.

V and J are TRBV7-6 and TRBJ2-7, with 8 positions matching TRBD2. Trimming removed 5 bases from V and 4 bases from J; junction bases left unmatched: 7. The CDR3 has 14 amino acids. CDR1 and CDR2 (germline): SGHVS, FNYEAQ. The CDR3 loop reads CASSPGLGGYEQYF. The CDR3, as DNA: TGTGCCAGCAGCCCGGGACTAGGGGGATACGAGCAGTACTTC.

This clone occurred once. V usage is TRBV10-3 and J usage is TRBJ2-2; weak D call: TRBD1 (6 bases). Deletions cut 4 bases from V and 7 bases from J, with 10 bases between. The CDR3 has 13 amino acids. Per germline, CDR1 ENHRY and CDR2 SYGVKD. The CDR3 bases are TGTGCCATCAGTGCAGGGGCCGACGGGGAGCTGTTTTTT. It encodes CAISAGADGELFF.

The chain employs TRBV9 and TRBJ2-1, with a possible D match to TRBD2 (5 bases). Trimming pared 0 bases from V and 4 bases from J, leaving 14 bases between. CDR1 is SGDLS and CDR2 is YYNGEE in the germline V gene. The CDR3 runs to 16 residues. The CDR3: CASSVGEGVWYNEQFF. Here the CDR3 DNA reads TGTGCCAGCAGCGTAGGAGAGGGAGTTTGGTACAATGAGCAGTTCTTC.

This rearrangement joins TRBV5-4 to TRBJ2-3; D is undetermined. The CDR3 spans 13 residues. Trimming removed 3 bases from V and 5 bases from J, with 10 bases in between. Looked up from germline, CDR1 is SGHNT and CDR2 is YYREEE (reference sequence). This CDR3 is CASSSLGRDTQYF. CDR3 DNA: TGTGCCAGCAGCTCTCTTGGCAGAGATACGCAGTATTTT.

The rearrangement joins TRBV6-1 to TRBJ1-5; D may be TRBD1 (5 bases). Germline V gene lookup returns CDR1 MNHNS and CDR2 SASEGT. The CDR3 is made up of 13 amino acids. With 7 bases removed from V and 4 bases from J, the gap between germline ends came to 11 bases. Written as DNA, the CDR3 is TGTGCCAGCACCCAGGGTTGGAATCAGCCCCAGCATTTT. Its translation is CASTQGWNQPQHF.

The chain has TRBV4-2 and TRBJ1-2, with TRBD1 matching 8 bases. With V trimmed by 0 bases and J by 6 bases, 9 bases remained unmatched. The CDR3 runs to 16 residues. Germline CDR1 reads LGHNA; CDR2 reads YNFKEQ. The chain's CDR3 is CASSQELYDRGDGYTF. The CDR3 DNA sequence: TGTGCCAGCAGCCAAGAACTCTACGACAGGGGAGATGGCTACACCTTC.

The V and J genes are TRBV9 and TRBJ2-3; 7 bases agree with TRBD2. The junction had 10 bases not matched to a gene; V was cut back by 3 bases and J by 0 bases. Per the germline V gene, CDR1 is SGDLS and CDR2 is YYNGEE. The CDR3 length is 17 residues. The CDR3 region is CASSATGTTFSTDTQYF. CDR3 nucleotides: TGTGCCAGCAGCGCCACCGGGACTACATTTAGCACAGATACGCAGTATTTT.

The CDR3 reads CASSGQGAWYGYTF. CDR3 coding DNA: TGTGCCAGCAGTGGACAGGGCGCCTGGTATGGCTACACCTTC. The chain has TRBV6-1 and TRBJ1-2, with TRBD1 identical over 7 bases. V was clipped by 4 bases and J by 5 bases; unmatched bases: 7. The length of the CDR3 is 14 residues. In germline, CDR1 is MNHNS, CDR2 SASEGT.